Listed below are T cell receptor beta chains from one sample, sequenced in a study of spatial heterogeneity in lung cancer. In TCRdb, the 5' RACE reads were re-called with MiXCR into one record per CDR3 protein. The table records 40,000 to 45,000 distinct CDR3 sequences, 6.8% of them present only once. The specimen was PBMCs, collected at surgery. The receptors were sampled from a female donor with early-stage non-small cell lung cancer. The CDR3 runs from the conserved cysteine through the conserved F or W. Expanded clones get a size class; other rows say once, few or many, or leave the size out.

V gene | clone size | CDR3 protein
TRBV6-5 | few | CASSYRGGTVTEAFF
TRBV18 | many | CASSPLENSGNTIYF
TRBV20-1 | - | CSASKGGSGGEQFF
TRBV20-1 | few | CSASGLERSTDTQYF
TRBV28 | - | CASKTGTGGREQYF
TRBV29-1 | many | CSTGGGYGYTF
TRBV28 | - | CASSLWGQGRVEQYF
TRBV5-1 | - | CASSSQGPRGEQYF
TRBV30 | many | CAWSVDSNTEAFF
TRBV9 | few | CASSPVGQPRGAYGYTF
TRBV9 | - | CASSAGLAGGQETQYF
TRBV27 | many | CASSLSRGVSEAFF
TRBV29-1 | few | CSVVGGNEKLFF
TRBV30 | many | CAWSPLTGGDGYTF
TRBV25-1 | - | CASSEQTVTYEQYF
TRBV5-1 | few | CASSRTSGAPYEQYF
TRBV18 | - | CASSPPSPLYNEQFF
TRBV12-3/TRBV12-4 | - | CASSLTRGNSPLHF
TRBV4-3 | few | CASSSLRGENIQYF
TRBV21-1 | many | CASSNGTRTNYGYTF
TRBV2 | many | CASSRGGRVGYTF
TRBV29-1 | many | CSVVLVGYEQYF
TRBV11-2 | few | CASSLGDRNRETQYF
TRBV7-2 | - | CASRWRTSLSTDTQYF
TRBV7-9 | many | CASSLEPGPRYF
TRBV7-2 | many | CASSYWGSRYGYTF
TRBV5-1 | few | CASSGGTSDSPLHF
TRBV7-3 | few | CASSSRGGYGYTF